This entry lists 26 T cell receptor beta chains sequenced from one sample in a study of blood T cell repertoires in COVID-19. Measured with immunoSEQ multiplex PCR; TCRdb has only the in-frame clones, and not every one. Of about 320,000 clones listed, approximately 85% are singletons. Material for sequencing was peripheral blood. These receptors were obtained from a human donor in a cohort sampled during active COVID-19.

V is TRBV2 and J is TRBJ1-5, with TRBD1 matching over 8 bases. This CDR3 has 14 residues. CDR1 is SNHLY and CDR2 is FYNNEI in the germline V gene. Unmatched junction bases numbered 8, after V lost 7 bases and J lost 6 bases. Here the CDR3 reads CASNTGGRGQPQHF. CDR3 DNA sequence: TGTGCCAGCAACACAGGGGGAAGAGGTCAGCCCCAGCATTTT.

The V call is TRBV2, the J call TRBJ1-6, with D possibly being TRBD1 (5 bases). Germline-derived CDR1 and CDR2 are SNHLY and FYNNEI. This CDR3 is 16 amino acids long. V was cut by 2 bases and J by 7 bases, with 15 bases left in between. The CDR3 reads CASSEQGTAGNSPLHF. CDR3 nucleotides: TGTGCCAGCAGTGAACAGGGAACAGCCGGGAATTCACCCCTCCACTTT.

CDR3 coding DNA: TGTGCCAGCAGCTTGACAGCAACTAATGAAAAACTGTTTTTT. Translating gives CASSLTATNEKLFF. This sequence joins TRBV5-4 and TRBJ1-4, with unresolved D. Germline CDR1 and CDR2: SGHNT and YYREEE (reference sequence). The V end lost 1 base, the J end lost 0 bases, and 4 bases lay between the germline ends. This CDR3 has 14 residues.

V gene TRBV5-1 combines with J gene TRBJ2-5; 7 bases line up with TRBD1. CDR1 SGHRS and CDR2 YFSETQ come from the germline V gene. V was clipped by 1 base and J by 2 bases; unmatched bases: 5. The CDR3 has 15 residues. CDR3 DNA sequence: TGCGCCAGCAGCTTGATGGGACAGTCTCAAGAGACCCAGTACTTC. Translating it yields CASSLMGQSQETQYF. Together with reference TRBV5-1 and TRBJ2-5, the CDR3 gives the full variable domain: KAGVTQTPRYLIKTRGQQVTLSCSPISGHRSVSWYQQTPGQGLQFLFEYFSETQRNKGNFPGRFSGRQFSNSRSEMNVSTLELGDSALYLCASSLMGQSQETQYFGPGTRLLVL.

V is TRBV7-2 and J is TRBJ2-7; D might be TRBD1 (6 bases). V was cut by 5 bases and J by 0 bases, with 14 bases left in between. The CDR3 is 15 amino acids. Germline V lookup: CDR1 SGHTA, CDR2 FQGNSA. CDR3 nucleotide sequence: TGTGCCAGCAGCACTTGGACAGATGCCTCCTACGAGCAGTACTTC. Translated: CASSTWTDASYEQYF.

The chain is built from TRBV30 and TRBJ1-1; 12 positions match TRBD1. The germline V gene encodes CDR1 GTSNPN and CDR2 SVGIG (reference sequence). The junction had 13 bases not matched to a gene; V was cut back by 5 bases and J by 9 bases. The CDR3 spans 15 residues. The CDR3 sequence: CAWLNRDRGLLQAFF. The DNA for the CDR3 is TGTGCCTGGCTAAACCGGGACAGGGGGCTACTACAAGCTTTCTTT.

V and J are TRBV7-3 and TRBJ1-1; 7 bases are shared with TRBD1. This CDR3 has 14 residues. CDR1 is SGHTA and CDR2 is FQGTGA in the germline V gene. J lost 6 bases, V lost 5 bases, and 9 bases had no gene match. The CDR3 protein is CASSLHRGGAEAFF. The CDR3 nucleotides are TGTGCCAGCAGCCTACACAGGGGTGGCGCTGAAGCTTTCTTT.

This clone has more than one count but fewer than ten. The rearrangement joins TRBV4-2 to TRBJ2-1; the D gene is possibly TRBD2 (5 bases). The V end lost 1 base, the J end lost 2 bases, and 12 bases lay between the germline ends. The CDR3 totals 16 residues. Germline V lookup: CDR1 LGHNA, CDR2 YNFKEQ. The CDR3 loop is CASSQGSSRPYNEQFF. The CDR3 region has the DNA TGTGCCAGCAGCCAAGGGTCTAGCCGCCCCTACAATGAGCAGTTCTTC.

The table lists this clone with a count of one. This chain connects TRBV5-6 to TRBJ1-3; no reliable D call. CDR3 length: 14 amino acids. CDR1 is SGHDT, CDR2 YYEEEE, per germline. Trimming pared 4 bases from V and 3 bases from J, leaving 11 bases between. The CDR3 region has the DNA TGTGCCAGCAGCCTCCGGGGAGGTGGAAACACCATATATTTT. Its translation is CASSLRGGGNTIYF. Drawing the rest from reference TRBV5-6 and TRBJ1-3, the complete variable domain is DAGVTQSPTHLIKTRGQQVTLRCSPKSGHDTVSWYQQALGQGPQFIFQYYEEEERQRGNFPDRFSGHQFPNYSSELNVNALLLGDSALYLCASSLRGGGNTIYFGEGSWLTVV.

V is TRBV6-5 and J is TRBJ2-2; possibly TRBD1 for D (7 bases). V was clipped by 4 bases and J by 4 bases, with 13 bases between them. This CDR3 spans 15 amino acids. Germline V gene lookup returns CDR1 MNHEY and CDR2 SVGAGI. The CDR3 protein is CASSLTGEVTGELFF. The CDR3 nucleotides are TGTGCCAGCAGTTTAACAGGGGAGGTCACCGGGGAGCTGTTTTTT.

This chain joins TRBV7-9 and TRBJ2-3; D is perhaps TRBD1 (5 bases). The germline V gene has CDR1 SEHNR and CDR2 FQNEAQ (reference sequence). The CDR3 has 16 amino acids. V lost 3 bases to trimming and J lost 2 bases, with 15 bases between them. The CDR3 sequence: CASSFDQLGHTDTQYF. Here the CDR3 DNA reads TGTGCCAGCAGCTTCGATCAACTGGGGCACACAGATACGCAGTATTTT. The variable domain in full, completed from reference TRBV7-9 and TRBJ2-3, reads DTGVSQNPRHKITKRGQNVTFRCDPISEHNRLYWYRQTLGQGPEFLTYFQNEAQLEKSRLLSDRFSAERPKGSFSTLEIQRTEQGDSAMYLCASSFDQLGHTDTQYFGPGTRLTVL.

The table lists this clone with a count of one. This chain joins TRBV13 and TRBJ2-1, with a possible D match to TRBD1 (6 bases). V was pared by 4 bases and J by 8 bases, with 18 bases between. CDR1 PRHDT and CDR2 FYEKMQ come from the germline V gene (reference sequence). This CDR3 has 15 residues. The CDR3 sequence: CASSSEGVNRHEQFF. As DNA, the CDR3 is TGTGCCAGCAGCTCCGAGGGGGTTAATCGTCATGAGCAGTTCTTC.

The chain recombines TRBV11-2 with TRBJ2-7; TRBD1 aligns across 7 bases. The CDR3 covers 15 residues. Germline CDR1 reads SGHAT; CDR2 reads FQNNGV. V shed 5 bases, J shed 3 bases, and the junction held 10 bases outside the gene matches. The CDR3 DNA is TGTGCCAGCAGCAACCGGGACAGAAAAAACTACGAGCAGTACTTC. As protein: CASSNRDRKNYEQYF. Together with reference TRBV11-2 and TRBJ2-7, the CDR3 gives the full variable domain: EAGVAQSPRYKIIEKRQSVAFWCNPISGHATLYWYQQILGQGPKLLIQFQNNGVVDDSQLPKDRFSAERLKGVDSTLKIQPAKLEDSAVYLCASSNRDRKNYEQYFGPGTRLTVT.

The gene calls are TRBV7-2 and TRBJ1-2; 8 positions match TRBD1. The junction had 5 bases not matched to a gene; V was cut back by 5 bases and J by 0 bases. CDR3 size: 15 residues. CDR1 SGHTA and CDR2 FQGNSA come from the germline V gene. As DNA, the CDR3 is TGTGCCAGCAGCCCCGGGACAGGCACTAACTATGGCTACACCTTC. Residues: CASSPGTGTNYGYTF.

On this clone itself: A read error may account for a junction end that differs from germline. The V call is TRBV30, the J call TRBJ1-1, with 8 bases that match TRBD1. This CDR3 contains 11 residues. The germline V gene encodes CDR1 GTSNPN and CDR2 SVGIG (reference sequence). CDR3 amino acids: CARGQGAEAFF. CDR3 sequence (DNA): TGTGCCCGCGGACAGGGCGCTGAGGCTTTCTTT.

V usage is TRBV10-1 and J usage is TRBJ2-3; D might be TRBD2 (5 bases). Trimming stripped 6 bases from V and 1 base from J, with 14 bases between. This CDR3 is built from 15 residues. In germline, CDR1 is WNHNN, CDR2 SYGVQD (reference sequence). This chain's CDR3 is CASSGVTKGTDTQYF. The DNA of the CDR3 is TGCGCCAGCAGCGGGGTTACCAAGGGCACAGATACGCAGTATTTT.

The chain recombines TRBV19 with TRBJ1-2, with TRBD1 matching over 7 bases. Per germline, CDR1 LNHDA and CDR2 SQIVND (reference sequence). The CDR3 has 14 residues. Unmatched junction bases numbered 8, after V lost 5 bases and J lost 5 bases. The CDR3 loop is CASSEGQPAYGYTF. The CDR3 coding sequence is TGTGCCAGTAGTGAGGGACAGCCGGCTTATGGCTACACCTTC.

V is TRBV30 and J is TRBJ2-6, with 10 bases identical to TRBD1. The trim removed 4 bases at V and 1 base at J, leaving 13 bases unmatched. The CDR3 sequence is 19 residues long. Germline CDR1 GTSNPN, CDR2 SVGIG (reference sequence). For the CDR3, the DNA is TGTGCCTGGACTCCGGGACAGGGGTTTATCTGGTCTGGGGCCAACGTCCTGACTTTC. This translates into CAWTPGQGFIWSGANVLTF.

CDR3 protein: CASSEDRGSTEAFF. The CDR3 DNA sequence: TGTGCCAGCAGCGAGGACAGGGGTTCGACTGAAGCTTTCTTT. The chain is built from TRBV5-4 and TRBJ1-1; 9 positions agree with TRBD1. Germline CDR1 reads SGHNT; CDR2 reads YYREEE (reference sequence). The trim removed 4 bases at V and 5 bases at J, leaving 6 bases unmatched. The CDR3 runs 14 residues.

The chain couples TRBV18 to TRBJ1-1, with D tentatively TRBD1 (6 bases). The length of the CDR3 is 13 residues. V lost 3 bases, J lost 5 bases, and 10 bases lay in between. Germline CDR1 reads KGHSH; CDR2 reads LQKENI. The CDR3 nucleotides are TGTGCCAGCTCACCTATCGGACAGACTGAAGCTTTCTTT. As protein: CASSPIGQTEAFF.

The V call is TRBV7-2, the J call TRBJ1-1, with D possibly being TRBD1 (5 bases). Trimming left V 3 bases short and J 2 bases short, with 13 bases between. Germline CDR1 reads SGHTA; CDR2 reads FQGNSA. CDR3 length: 15 amino acids. CDR3 DNA: TGTGCCAGCAGCTTCAGGGAAAATCAAAACACTGAAGCTTTCTTT. As protein: CASSFRENQNTEAFF.

The chain employs TRBV5-6 and TRBJ1-5, with 7 bases lining up with TRBD1. Germline V gene data show CDR1 as SGHDT and CDR2 as YYEEEE. The V and J ends lost 2 bases and 6 bases, in that order; junction bases with no gene match: 2. CDR3 length: 13 amino acids. CDR3 amino acids: CASSFAGGQPQHF. The DNA of the CDR3 is TGTGCCAGCAGCTTTGCAGGGGGTCAGCCCCAGCATTTT.

For the CDR3, the DNA is TGCGCCAGCAGCTGGACAGATGGATGGGCTGAAGCTTTCTTT. Residues: CASSWTDGWAEAFF. The chain uses TRBV5-1 and TRBJ1-1; TRBD1 might be the D (6 bases). Germline CDR1 and CDR2: SGHRS and YFSETQ. The CDR3 runs 14 residues. The V end lost 3 bases, the J end lost 6 bases, and 15 bases lay between the germline ends. The full variable domain, completed using reference TRBV5-1 and TRBJ1-1, is KAGVTQTPRYLIKTRGQQVTLSCSPISGHRSVSWYQQTPGQGLQFLFEYFSETQRNKGNFPGRFSGRQFSNSRSEMNVSTLELGDSALYLCASSWTDGWAEAFFGQGTRLTVV.

The chain is built from TRBV15 and TRBJ2-3; TRBD1 matches at 7 bases. The junction had 12 bases not matched to a gene; V was cut back by 1 base and J by 2 bases. The CDR3 runs to 18 residues. Germline values: CDR1 LNHNV, CDR2 YYDKDF (reference sequence). CDR3 amino acids: CATSRGRRQGSATDTQYF. For the CDR3, the DNA is TGTGCCACCAGCAGAGGCCGTCGACAGGGAAGCGCCACAGATACGCAGTATTTT.

As to this clone: Other DNA sequences in the sample encode the same CDR3. This chain joins TRBV2 and TRBJ2-3; no reliable D call. Germline V CDR1 and CDR2: SNHLY, FYNNEI. V was clipped by 4 bases and J by 1 base, with 6 bases between them. The CDR3 extends over 13 amino acids. CDR3 nucleotides: TGTGCCAGCAGTGCTCTTGGCACAGATACGCAGTATTTT. Translated, it gives CASSALGTDTQYF.

The rearrangement uses TRBV5-1 and TRBJ1-4, with 7 bases that match TRBD1. In germline, CDR1 is SGHRS, CDR2 YFSETQ. V lost 7 bases, J lost 3 bases, and 6 bases stayed unmatched. There are 14 residues in the CDR3. CDR3 nucleotides: TGCGCCAGCCAGCCCGGGACAGCTAATGAAAAACTGTTTTTT. Translation gives CASQPGTANEKLFF.